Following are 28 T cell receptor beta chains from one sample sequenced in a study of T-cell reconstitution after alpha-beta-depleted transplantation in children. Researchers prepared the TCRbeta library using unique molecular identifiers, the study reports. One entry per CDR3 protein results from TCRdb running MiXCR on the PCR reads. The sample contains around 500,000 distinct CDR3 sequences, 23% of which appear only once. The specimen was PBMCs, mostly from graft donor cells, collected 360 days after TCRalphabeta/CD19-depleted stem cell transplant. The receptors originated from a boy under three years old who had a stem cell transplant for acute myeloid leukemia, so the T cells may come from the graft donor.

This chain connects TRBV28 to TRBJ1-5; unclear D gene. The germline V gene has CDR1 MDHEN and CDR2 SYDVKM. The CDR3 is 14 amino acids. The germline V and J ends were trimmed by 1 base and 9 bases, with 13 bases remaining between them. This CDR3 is CASSLLQPFRPQHF. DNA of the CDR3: TGTGCCAGCAGTTTATTGCAGCCGTTTCGGCCCCAGCATTTT.

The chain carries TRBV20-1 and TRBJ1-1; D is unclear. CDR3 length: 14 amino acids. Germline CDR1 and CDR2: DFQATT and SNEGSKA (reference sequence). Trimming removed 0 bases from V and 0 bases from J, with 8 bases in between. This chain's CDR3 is CSAREGSMNTEAFF. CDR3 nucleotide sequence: TGCAGTGCTAGAGAGGGCTCGATGAACACTGAAGCTTTCTTT.

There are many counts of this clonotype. The CDR3 sequence is CSVEDPNSDRLAKNIQYF. Here the CDR3 DNA reads TGCAGCGTTGAAGATCCGAACTCGGACAGATTAGCCAAAAACATTCAGTACTTC. The chain links TRBV29-1 to TRBJ2-4; D might be TRBD1 (6 bases). The V end lost 0 bases, the J end lost 0 bases, and 18 bases lay between the germline ends. CDR3 length: 18 amino acids. Germline lookup yields CDR1 SQVTM and CDR2 ANQGSEA.

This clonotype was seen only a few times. The CDR3, as DNA: TGCAGTGCTTCCCCGGGGGGCCGGATAAATGAGCAGTTCTTC. Protein product: CSASPGGRINEQFF. The gene calls are TRBV20-1 and TRBJ2-1, with D possibly TRBD2 on 7 matching bases. The CDR3 is 14 residues long. Trimming took 5 bases from V and 7 from J, leaving 18 bases between them. Germline values: CDR1 DFQATT, CDR2 SNEGSKA (reference sequence).

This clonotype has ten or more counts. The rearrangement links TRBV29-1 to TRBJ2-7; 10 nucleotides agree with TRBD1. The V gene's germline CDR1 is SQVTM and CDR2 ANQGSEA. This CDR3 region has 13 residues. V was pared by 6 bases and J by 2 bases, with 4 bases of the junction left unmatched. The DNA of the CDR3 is TGCAGCGTACCGGGACAGGGGCCCTACGAGCAGTACGTC. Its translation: CSVPGQGPYEQYV.

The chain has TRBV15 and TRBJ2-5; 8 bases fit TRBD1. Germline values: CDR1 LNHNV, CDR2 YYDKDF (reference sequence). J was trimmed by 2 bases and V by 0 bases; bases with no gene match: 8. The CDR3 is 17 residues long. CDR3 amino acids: CATSRERTGTLQETQYF. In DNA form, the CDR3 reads TGTGCCACCAGCAGAGAAAGGACAGGGACCCTTCAAGAGACCCAGTACTTC.

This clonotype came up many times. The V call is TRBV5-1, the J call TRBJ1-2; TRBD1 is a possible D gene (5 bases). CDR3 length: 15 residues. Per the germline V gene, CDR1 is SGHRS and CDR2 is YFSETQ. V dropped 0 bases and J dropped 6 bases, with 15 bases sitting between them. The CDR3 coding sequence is TGCGCCAGCAGCTTGGGGGTAGACAGATCCCATGGCTACACCTTC. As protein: CASSLGVDRSHGYTF.

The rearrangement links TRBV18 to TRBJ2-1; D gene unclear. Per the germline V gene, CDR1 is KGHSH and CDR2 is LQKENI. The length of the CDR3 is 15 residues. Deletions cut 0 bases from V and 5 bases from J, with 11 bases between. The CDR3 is CASSPPQTHNNEQFF. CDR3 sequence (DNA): TGTGCCAGCTCACCACCGCAGACCCACAACAATGAGCAGTTCTTC.

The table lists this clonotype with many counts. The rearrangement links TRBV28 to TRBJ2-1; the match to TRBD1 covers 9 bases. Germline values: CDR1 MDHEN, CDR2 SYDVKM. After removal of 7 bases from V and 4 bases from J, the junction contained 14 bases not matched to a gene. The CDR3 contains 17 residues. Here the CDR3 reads CASTRIQGARGYNEQFF. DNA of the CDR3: TGTGCCAGCACTAGAATACAGGGGGCCCGAGGTTACAATGAGCAGTTCTTC.

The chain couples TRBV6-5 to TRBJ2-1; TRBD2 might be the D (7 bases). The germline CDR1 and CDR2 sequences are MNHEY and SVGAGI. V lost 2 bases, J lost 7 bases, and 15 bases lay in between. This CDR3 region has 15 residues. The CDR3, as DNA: TGTGCCAGCAGTTACGCGGGGGCCCCCAAGAATGAGCAGTTCTTC. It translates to CASSYAGAPKNEQFF.

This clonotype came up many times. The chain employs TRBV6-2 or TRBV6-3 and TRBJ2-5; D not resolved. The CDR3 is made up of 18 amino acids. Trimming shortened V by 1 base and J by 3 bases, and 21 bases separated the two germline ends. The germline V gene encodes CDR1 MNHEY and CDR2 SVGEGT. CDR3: CASSYFSWDYNMEETQYF. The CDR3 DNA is TGTGCCAGCAGTTACTTTAGTTGGGATTATAACATGGAAGAGACCCAGTACTTC.

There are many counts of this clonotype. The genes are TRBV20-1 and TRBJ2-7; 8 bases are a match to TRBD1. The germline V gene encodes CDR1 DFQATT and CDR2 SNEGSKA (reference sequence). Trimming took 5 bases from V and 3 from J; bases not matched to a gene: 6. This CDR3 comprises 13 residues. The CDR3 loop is CSAFGQGYYEQYF. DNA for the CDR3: TGCAGTGCTTTTGGACAGGGCTACTACGAGCAGTACTTC.

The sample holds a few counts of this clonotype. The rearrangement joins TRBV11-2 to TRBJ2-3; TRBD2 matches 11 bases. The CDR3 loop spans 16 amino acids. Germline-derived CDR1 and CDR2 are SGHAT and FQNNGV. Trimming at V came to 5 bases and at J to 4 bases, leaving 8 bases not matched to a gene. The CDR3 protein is CASSNPAGLAADTQYF. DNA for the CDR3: TGTGCCAGCAGCAACCCCGCGGGACTAGCGGCAGATACGCAGTATTTT.

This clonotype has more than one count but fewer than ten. The CDR3 protein is CASSLPPGLVSYNEQFF. CDR3 DNA sequence: TGCGCCAGCAGCTTGCCACCGGGACTAGTCTCCTACAATGAGCAGTTCTTC. This chain connects TRBV5-1 to TRBJ2-1; 8 positions match TRBD2. CDR1 is SGHRS and CDR2 is YFSETQ in the germline V gene. V trimming: 1 base; J trimming: 0 bases; junction bases outside the gene matches: 6. The CDR3 extends over 17 amino acids.

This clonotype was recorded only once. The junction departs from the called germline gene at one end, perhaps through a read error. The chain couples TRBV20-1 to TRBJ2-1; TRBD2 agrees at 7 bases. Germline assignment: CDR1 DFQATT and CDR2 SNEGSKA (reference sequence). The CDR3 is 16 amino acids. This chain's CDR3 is CCARDRPAGTPNEQFF. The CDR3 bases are TGCTGTGCTAGAGACCGCCCAGCGGGAACTCCCAATGAGCAGTTCTTC.

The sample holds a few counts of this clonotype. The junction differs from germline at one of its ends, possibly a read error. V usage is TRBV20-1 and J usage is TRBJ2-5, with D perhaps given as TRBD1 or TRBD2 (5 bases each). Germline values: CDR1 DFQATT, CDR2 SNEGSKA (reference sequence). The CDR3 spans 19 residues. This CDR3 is CCAGRYGLPTHPVQETQYF. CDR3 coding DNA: TGCTGTGCAGGGAGATATGGGCTACCCACCCATCCCGTACAAGAGACCCAGTACTTC.

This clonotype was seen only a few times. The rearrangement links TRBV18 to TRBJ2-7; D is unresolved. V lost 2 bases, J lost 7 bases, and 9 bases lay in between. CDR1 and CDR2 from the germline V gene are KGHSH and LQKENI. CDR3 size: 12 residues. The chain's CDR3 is CASSPIAEEQYF. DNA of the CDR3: TGTGCCAGCTCACCAATTGCGGAAGAGCAGTACTTC.

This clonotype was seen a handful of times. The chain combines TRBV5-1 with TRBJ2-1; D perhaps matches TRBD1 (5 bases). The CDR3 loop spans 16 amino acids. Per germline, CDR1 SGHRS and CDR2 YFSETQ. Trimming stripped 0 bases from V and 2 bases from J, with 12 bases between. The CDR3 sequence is CASSLAAGWTYNEQFF. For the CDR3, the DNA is TGCGCCAGCAGCTTGGCGGCAGGGTGGACCTACAATGAGCAGTTCTTC.

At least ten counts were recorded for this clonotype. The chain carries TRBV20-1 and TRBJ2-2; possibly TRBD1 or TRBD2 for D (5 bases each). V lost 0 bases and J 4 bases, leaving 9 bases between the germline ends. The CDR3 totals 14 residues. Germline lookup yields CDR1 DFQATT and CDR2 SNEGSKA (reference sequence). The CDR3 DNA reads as TGCAGTGCTAGAGATTTGGGGACCACCGGGGAGCTGTTTTTT. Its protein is CSARDLGTTGELFF.

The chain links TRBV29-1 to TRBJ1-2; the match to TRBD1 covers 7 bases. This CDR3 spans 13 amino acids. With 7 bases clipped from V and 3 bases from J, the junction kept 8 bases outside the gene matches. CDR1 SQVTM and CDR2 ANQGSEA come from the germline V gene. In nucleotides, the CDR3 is TGCAGCGCCGAACGGGACAGCCACTATGGCTACACCTTC. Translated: CSAERDSHYGYTF.

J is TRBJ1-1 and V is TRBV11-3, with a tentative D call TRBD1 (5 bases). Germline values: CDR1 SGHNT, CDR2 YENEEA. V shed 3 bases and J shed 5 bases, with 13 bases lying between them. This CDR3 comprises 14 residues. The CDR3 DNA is TGTGCCAGCAGCTTGACGGAGGGGAGGACTGAAGCTTTCTTT. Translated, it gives CASSLTEGRTEAFF.

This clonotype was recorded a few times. CDR3 nucleotides: TGCAGCGTTAGGGACAGGGGAGGGGCTGAAGCTTTCTTT. This gives the protein CSVRDRGGAEAFF. The chain carries TRBV29-1 and TRBJ1-1; 10 bases agree with TRBD1. Germline CDR1 is SQVTM and CDR2 is ANQGSEA. CDR3 length equals 13 residues. Unmatched junction bases numbered 6, after V lost 5 bases and J lost 6 bases.

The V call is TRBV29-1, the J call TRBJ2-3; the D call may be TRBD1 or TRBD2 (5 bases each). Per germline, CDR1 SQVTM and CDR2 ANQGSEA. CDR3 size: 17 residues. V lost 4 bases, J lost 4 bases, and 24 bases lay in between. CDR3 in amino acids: CSVGFWDGGSIPDTQYF. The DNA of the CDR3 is TGCAGCGTTGGTTTTTGGGACGGTGGTTCTATCCCAGATACGCAGTATTTT.

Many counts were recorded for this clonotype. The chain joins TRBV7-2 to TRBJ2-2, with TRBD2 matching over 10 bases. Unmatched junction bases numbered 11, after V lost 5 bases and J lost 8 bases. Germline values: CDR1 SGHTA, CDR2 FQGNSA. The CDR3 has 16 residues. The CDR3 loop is CASSPTSGANSGELFF. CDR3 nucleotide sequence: TGTGCCAGCAGCCCCACTAGCGGGGCAAACTCAGGGGAGCTGTTTTTT.

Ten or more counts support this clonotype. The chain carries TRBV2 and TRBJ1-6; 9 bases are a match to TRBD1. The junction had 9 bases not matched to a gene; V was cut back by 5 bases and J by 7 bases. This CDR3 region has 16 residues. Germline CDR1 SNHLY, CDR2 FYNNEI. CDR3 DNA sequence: TGTGCCAGCAGTTCCCGAGACAGGGGGTGGAATTCACCCCTCCACTTT. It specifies CASSSRDRGWNSPLHF.

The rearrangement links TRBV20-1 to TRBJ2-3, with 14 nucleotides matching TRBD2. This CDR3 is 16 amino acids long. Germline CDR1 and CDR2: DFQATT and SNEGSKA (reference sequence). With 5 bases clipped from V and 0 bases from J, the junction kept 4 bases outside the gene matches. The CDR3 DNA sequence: TGCAGTGCTGGCCGGACTAGCGGGGGGAGCACAGATACGCAGTATTTT. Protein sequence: CSAGRTSGGSTDTQYF.

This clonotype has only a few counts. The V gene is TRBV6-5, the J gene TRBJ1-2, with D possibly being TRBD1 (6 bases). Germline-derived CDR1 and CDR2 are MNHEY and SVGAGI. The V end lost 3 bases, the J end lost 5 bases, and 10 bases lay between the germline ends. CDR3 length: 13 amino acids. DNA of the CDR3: TGTGCCAGCAGTTATGCGGGGGCGTATGGCTACACCTTC. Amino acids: CASSYAGAYGYTF.

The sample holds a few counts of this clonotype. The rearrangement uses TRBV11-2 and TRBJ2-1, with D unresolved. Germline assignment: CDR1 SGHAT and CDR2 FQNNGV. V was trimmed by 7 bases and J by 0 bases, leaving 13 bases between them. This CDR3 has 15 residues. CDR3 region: CASTFPHRSYNEQFF. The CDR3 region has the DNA TGTGCCAGCACCTTCCCACACCGCTCCTACAATGAGCAGTTCTTC.